This T cell receptor beta chain comes out of a study of cytomegalovirus exposure and HLA in healthy donors. Study results and caveats: Most of the TCR beta V segments (in an earlier analysis) were productive either about 90% or about 30% of the time.

The PCR contained 60 Vbeta and 13 Jbeta primers. Only in-frame clones appear in the TCRdb table, and some are missing; sequencing was by immunoSEQ multiplex PCR. The sample has 100,000 to 150,000 clones, approximately 71% seen once. To note about this clone: Its antigen is as yet unknown.

The V gene lost 0 bases and the J gene lost 5 bases, with 8 bases spanning the gap. CDR1 LGHNA and CDR2 YSLEER come from the germline V gene. The CDR3 loop spans 13 amino acids. The material sequenced was PBMCs. The receptor's source is a woman aged 45-60 years in good health and CMV-seronegative. The V call is TRBV4-3, the J call TRBJ2-7; D is unresolved. CDR3 sequence: CASSQELTDEQYF. CDR3 in DNA: TGCGCCAGCAGCCAAGAACTCACGGACGAGCAGTACTTC.